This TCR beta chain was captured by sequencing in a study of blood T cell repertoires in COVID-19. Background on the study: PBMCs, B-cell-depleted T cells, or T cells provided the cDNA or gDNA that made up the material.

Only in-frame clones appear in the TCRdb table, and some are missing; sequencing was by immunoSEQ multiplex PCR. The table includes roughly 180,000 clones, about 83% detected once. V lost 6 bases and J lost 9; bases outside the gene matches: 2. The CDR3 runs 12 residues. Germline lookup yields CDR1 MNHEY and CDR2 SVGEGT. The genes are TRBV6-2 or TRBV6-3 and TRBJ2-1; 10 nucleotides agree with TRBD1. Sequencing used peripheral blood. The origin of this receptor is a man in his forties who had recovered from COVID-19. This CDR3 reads CASSGQGGEQFF. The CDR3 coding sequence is TGTGCCAGCAGCGGACAGGGGGGTGAGCAGTTCTTC.